This T cell receptor (beta chain) was sequenced for a study of blood T cell repertoires in COVID-19. Authors' analysis steps: Estimates of nucleated cell counts were drawn from the amplification of reference gene primers. Libraries were prepared by immunoSEQ multiplex PCR; TCRdb keeps only in-frame clonotypes and omits some of them. V and J calls and clone size are those listed in that table; D and trimming were worked out from the DNA. The top ten clones hold roughly 3.1% of a sample with 250,000 to 300,000 clones, about 80% of them seen once. V gave up 3 bases and J gave up 8 bases; unmatched junction bases: 7. Germline V gene sequence: CDR1 LNHDA, CDR2 SQIVND (reference sequence). CDR3 length equals 16 residues.

Sample: PBMCs or T cells enriched from blood (not recorded which). The chain recombines TRBV19 with TRBJ1-6; 10 bases are shared with TRBD1. The TCR was taken from a man in his fifties who had recovered from COVID-19. The DNA of the CDR3 is TGTGCCAGTAGTATCCGGACAGGGGGAAGTGATTCACCCCTCCACTTT. Translated, it gives CASSIRTGGSDSPLHF.